A selection of T cell receptor beta chains follows, all from one sample in a study of blood T cell repertoires in COVID-19. The repertoire was sequenced with immunoSEQ multiplex PCR; TCRdb's copy has only in-frame clones and lacks some. The data hold fewer than 150,000 clones, with less than 85% observed a single time. The sequenced sample was peripheral blood. The receptor set was obtained from a woman of 80 years or more in a cohort sampled during active or convalescent COVID-19. Each CDR3 is given with its conserved first and last residue. Fields, in order: CDR3 protein, CDR3 DNA, J gene, V gene, CDR3 length, clone size, D gene. The D gene is left open where the match is weak. Clone size appears in some rows only: once, few, many, or a class for an expanded clone.

CASSKEVSGTDTQYF	TGTGCCAGCAGCAAGGAGGTTAGCGGCACAGATACGCAGTATTTT	TRBJ2-3	TRBV28	15	-	-
CASSQDLTGVRPQHF	TGCGCCAGCAGCCAAGATCTGACAGGGGTGAGGCCCCAGCATTTT	TRBJ1-5	TRBV4-3	15	-	TRBD1
CASSLGARGNYGYTF	TGCGCCAGCAGCTTGGGGGCCAGGGGGAACTATGGCTACACCTTC	TRBJ1-2	TRBV5-1	15	-	TRBD1
CATSRTFGQETQYF	TGTGCCACCAGCAGAACCTTCGGCCAAGAGACCCAGTACTTC	TRBJ2-5	TRBV15	14	-	-
CASRQGVSSYEQYF	TGTGCCAGCAGACAGGGAGTGAGCTCCTACGAGCAGTACTTC	TRBJ2-7	TRBV2	14	-	-
CASSPRPEGGQTYEQYF	TGTGCCAGCTCACCACGCCCGGAGGGGGGGCAAACCTACGAGCAGTACTTC	TRBJ2-7	TRBV18	17	-	-
CASIPGTRWGGTGELFF	TGTGCCAGTATTCCCGGGACTAGGTGGGGGGGGACCGGGGAGCTGTTTTTT	TRBJ2-2	TRBV19	17	-	TRBD2
CASSYKGLAGQETQYF	TGTGCCAGCAGTTACAAAGGACTAGCGGGCCAAGAGACCCAGTACTTC	TRBJ2-5	TRBV6-6	16	-	TRBD2
CASSWGGVGPQETQYF	TGCGCCAGCAGCTGGGGGGGCGTGGGTCCTCAGGAGACCCAGTACTTC	TRBJ2-5	TRBV5-1	16	once	-
CASIRVDTEAFF	TGTGCCAGCATCCGGGTAGACACTGAAGCTTTCTTT	TRBJ1-1	TRBV7-9	12	-	-
CASRRTGNNYEQYF	TGTGCCAGCAGGAGGACAGGGAACAACTACGAGCAGTACTTC	TRBJ2-7	TRBV27	14	-	TRBD1
CASNSWDTGELFF	TGTGCCAGTAACAGTTGGGACACCGGGGAGCTGTTTTTT	TRBJ2-2	TRBV19	13	-	-
CASGGDRDNQPQHF	TGTGCCAGCGGCGGGGACAGGGACAATCAGCCCCAGCATTTT	TRBJ1-5	TRBV6-5	14	-	TRBD1
CASSLTGKADEQFF	TGTGCCAGCAGCTTAACAGGGAAAGCGGATGAGCAGTTCTTC	TRBJ2-1	TRBV7-9	14	-	-
CSALTKRGDTEAFF	TGCAGCGCTCTCACTAAACGGGGGGACACTGAAGCTTTCTTT	TRBJ1-1	TRBV29-1	14	-	-
CASSQGSLAAYSEQFF	TGTGCCAGCAGCCAAGGTTCTCTAGCGGCCTACAGCGAGCAGTTCTTC	TRBJ2-1	TRBV3-1/TRBV3-2	16	-	TRBD2
CASMRGHEIGNTIYF	TGCGCCAGCATGCGGGGGCATGAGATAGGAAACACCATATATTTT	TRBJ1-3	TRBV5-1	15	-	-
CAWSVYQGAGYTF	TGTGCCTGGAGTGTATACCAGGGGGCTGGCTACACCTTC	TRBJ1-2	TRBV30	13	-	TRBD1
CASTEAGTGAGDHF	TGTGCCAGTACGGAAGCCGGGACAGGAGCCGGGGATCACTTC	TRBJ1-2	TRBV19	14	-	TRBD1
CASTRKEGLSGYTF	TGTGCCAGCACCAGAAAGGAGGGGTTGAGTGGCTACACCTTC	TRBJ1-2	TRBV6-5	14	-	-
CASSRLAGGPDEQFF	TGCGCCAGCAGCCGACTAGCGGGGGGGCCGGATGAGCAGTTCTTC	TRBJ2-1	TRBV5-1	15	once	TRBD2
CASSYRAGSQPQHF	TGTGCCAGCAGCTACAGGGCTGGTAGTCAGCCCCAGCATTTT	TRBJ1-5	TRBV7-2	14	-	-
CASSVGQVGGEAFF	TGTGCCAGCAGCGTTGGACAGGTCGGGGGTGAAGCTTTCTTT	TRBJ1-1	TRBV9	14	-	TRBD1
CASSRLGGTEAFF	TGTGCCAGTAGCCGACTCGGGGGGACTGAAGCTTTCTTT	TRBJ1-1	TRBV19	13	-	-
CASSLFQGFRETQYF	TGTGCCAGCAGCTTGTTTCAGGGGTTTCGGGAGACCCAGTACTTC	TRBJ2-5	TRBV7-3	15	-	-
CITGGTSGYTF	TGCATTACCGGGGGGACTAGTGGCTACACCTTC	TRBJ1-2	TRBV20-1	11	-	-
CASSEGSPGDQYF	TGTGCCAGCAGTGAAGGATCCCCAGGGGATCAGTACTTC	TRBJ2-7	TRBV6-1	13	-	-